A selection of T cell receptor beta chains follows, all from one sample in a study of cytomegalovirus exposure and HLA in healthy donors. TCRdb's table, derived via immunoSEQ multiplex PCR, lists solely in-frame clones and lacks some. The table has tens of thousands of clones, over 75% seen once. The material sequenced was PBMCs. These receptor sequences come from a male donor in good health and CMV-seropositive. Each CDR3 is given with its conserved first and last residue. D genes are given only for firm matches.

D: .; J: TRBJ2-3; V: TRBV7-6; length: 14; DNA: TGTGCCAGCAGTCCTGGACAGACCACAGATACGCAGTATTTT; CDR3: CASSPGQTTDTQYF
D: .; J: TRBJ2-3; V: TRBV19; length: 15; DNA: TGTGCCAGTAGTATAGACCCCTTAGGGGCAGATACGCAGTATTTT; CDR3: CASSIDPLGADTQYF
D: .; J: TRBJ2-7; V: TRBV7-2; length: 14; DNA: TGTGCCAGCAGCTTAGCCGCAGGGAGGTACGAGCAGTACTTC; CDR3: CASSLAAGRYEQYF
D: .; J: TRBJ2-6; V: TRBV7-9; length: 15; DNA: TGTGCCAGCAGACCCGACAGCTCTGGGGCCAACGTCCTGACTTTC; CDR3: CASRPDSSGANVLTF
D: .; J: TRBJ1-2; V: TRBV28; length: 16; DNA: TGTGCCAGCAGTTCCCGGTCCGGACATAGGCCTTATGGCTACACCTTC; CDR3: CASSSRSGHRPYGYTF
D: .; J: TRBJ1-2; V: TRBV27; length: 13; DNA: TGTGCCACCAGCCCCCATCCTAACTATGGCTACACCTTC; CDR3: CATSPHPNYGYTF
D: .; J: TRBJ1-1; V: TRBV5-1; length: 17; DNA: TGCGCCAGCACCCCTTGGGGCCCAAATCACATGAACACTGAAGCTTTCTTT; CDR3: CASTPWGPNHMNTEAFF
D: .; J: TRBJ2-5; V: TRBV5-8; length: 13; DNA: TGTGCCAGCAGCTTGTTCTCAGAAGAGACCCAGTACTTC; CDR3: CASSLFSEETQYF
D: .; J: TRBJ2-7; V: TRBV15; length: 13; DNA: TGTGCCACCAGCAGAGATCGGGAGTACGAGCAGTACTTC; CDR3: CATSRDREYEQYF
D: TRBD2; J: TRBJ2-7; V: TRBV5-6; length: 14; DNA: TGTGCCAGCAGCTTTGGCGGGAGTGGGTACGAGCAGTACTTC; CDR3: CASSFGGSGYEQYF
D: TRBD1; J: TRBJ2-7; V: TRBV4-2; length: 13; DNA: TGTGCCAGCAGCCAATCAGGGGGATACGAGCAGTACTTC; CDR3: CASSQSGGYEQYF